These 32 T cell receptor beta chains came from one sample sequenced in a study of CD8+CD57+ T cells in acquired aplastic anemia. All sequencing subjects had displayed CD8+CD57+ cell expansion on flow cytometry. Genomic DNA, the template, was used for profiling of the TCR beta VDJ and CDR3. Each CDR3 protein gets one entry after TCRdb re-called the reads with MiXCR. The sample has more than 45,000 distinct CDR3 sequences, around 50% seen once. Sequencing was carried out using sorted CD4+, CD8+, or CD8+CD57+ T cells (not recorded which) from PBMCs. These TCRs come from a human donor with aplastic anemia.

In regard to this clonotype: Mismatch with germline at one junction end may stem from a read error. The chain has TRBV10-3 and TRBJ2-1; TRBD2 might be the D (6 bases). CDR1 and CDR2 (germline): ENHRY, SYGVKD. The CDR3 has 16 amino acids. Written as DNA, the CDR3 is TGCGCCATCAGTGAGTCGAACCCTAGCGTCGACAATGAGCAGTTCTTC. Translation: CAISESNPSVDNEQFF.

This rearrangement joins TRBV6-6 to TRBJ1-1; D is unclear. Germline CDR1 reads MNHNY; CDR2 reads SVGAGI (reference sequence). The CDR3 is 10 amino acids. The V and J ends lost 11 bases and 5 bases respectively, with 9 bases between them. The CDR3 DNA is TGTGCCTCCCGGTCGACTGAAGCTTTCTTT. Protein product: CASRSTEAFF.

The chain recombines TRBV10-2 with TRBJ2-3, with unresolved D. V was pared by 6 bases and J by 4 bases, with 14 bases between. Germline V CDR1 and CDR2: WSHSY, SAAADI. The CDR3 length is 14 residues. DNA for the CDR3: TGCGCCAGCAGACCCCTGAGACATTCAGATACGCAGTATTTT. Translating it yields CASRPLRHSDTQYF.

V is TRBV20-1 and J is TRBJ2-5; D not resolved. V shed 3 bases and J shed 3 bases, with 11 bases lying between them. This CDR3 has 13 amino acids. CDR1 is DFQATT and CDR2 is SNEGSKA in the germline V gene (reference sequence). The CDR3 reads CSASSAGKETQYF. The CDR3 coding sequence is TGCAGTGCTAGTTCGGCCGGAAAAGAGACCCAGTACTTC.

The chain links TRBV5-1 to TRBJ2-7; D call uncertain. The length of the CDR3 is 11 residues. Germline CDR1 reads SGHRS; CDR2 reads YFSETQ. The CDR3 DNA follows: TGCGCCAGCAGCTTGGATCACGAACAGTACGTC. This sequence encodes CASSLDHEQYV.

This clonotype was seen a few times. The chain has TRBV29-1 and TRBJ1-2; D remains unclear. Germline CDR1 and CDR2: SQVTM and ANQGSEA. This CDR3 is built from 12 residues. V gave up 5 bases and J gave up 8 bases, with 15 bases separating them. The CDR3 sequence is CSVTTSLGGYTF. The CDR3 nucleotides read TGCAGCGTTACGACAAGCCTAGGAGGCTACACCTTC.

The V and J genes are TRBV10-3 and TRBJ1-3, with no clear D. V was shortened by 4 bases and J by 0 bases, with 10 bases between the two germline ends. This CDR3 has 15 amino acids. The germline CDR1 and CDR2 sequences are ENHRY and SYGVKD. CDR3 sequence: CAISVPRYSGNTIYF. The CDR3 DNA reads as TGTGCCATCAGTGTACCCAGATACTCTGGAAACACCATATATTTT.

This clonotype was recorded a few times. The chain employs TRBV6-6 and TRBJ2-3, with D hard to call. The CDR3 length is 12 residues. With 2 bases removed from V and 3 bases from J, the gap between germline ends came to 3 bases. Germline values: CDR1 MNHNY, CDR2 SVGAGI (reference sequence). CDR3 protein: CASSYGTDTQYF. CDR3 DNA sequence: TGTGCCAGCAGTTACGGAACAGATACGCAGTATTTT.

The chain carries TRBV10-2 and TRBJ1-5; TRBD1 matches 8 bases. Per the germline V gene, CDR1 is WSHSY and CDR2 is SAAADI. This CDR3 is built from 13 residues. Losses at the gene ends were 5 bases for V and 5 bases for J; bases not matched to a gene: 2. The CDR3: CASSYRGDQPQHF. The CDR3, as DNA: TGCGCCAGCAGTTACAGGGGGGATCAGCCCCAGCATTTT.

Only a few counts were recorded for this clonotype. The CDR3 loop reads CASSLTQGPSYEQYF. CDR3 DNA: TGTGCCAGCAGCCTAACCCAGGGACCCTCCTACGAGCAGTACTTC. The J gene is TRBJ2-7, the V gene TRBV7-8; D tentatively fits TRBD1 or TRBD2 (5 bases each). This CDR3 comprises 15 residues. The V gene's germline CDR1 is SGHVS and CDR2 FQNEAQ. The germline V and J ends were trimmed by 5 bases and 0 bases, with 14 bases remaining between them. The full variable domain, in which reference TRBV7-8 and TRBJ2-7 provide the parts outside the CDR3, is GAGVSQSPRYKVAKRGQDVALRCDPISGHVSLFWYQQALGQGPEFLTYFQNEAQLDKSGLPSDRFFAERPEGSVSTLKIQRTQQEDSAVYLCASSLTQGPSYEQYFGPGTRLTVT.

This sequence joins TRBV9 and TRBJ1-1; a possible D gene is TRBD1 (5 bases). The CDR3 spans 14 residues. Germline CDR1 and CDR2: SGDLS and YYNGEE. With 0 bases removed from V and 4 bases from J, the gap between germline ends came to 10 bases. In DNA, the CDR3 is TGTGCCAGCAGCGTAGCTGACGGGGGCACTGAAGCTTTCTTT. Protein: CASSVADGGTEAFF.

The CDR3 here is CASRRPGQGNTGELFF. CDR3 coding DNA: TGTGCCAGCAGACGCCCGGGACAGGGGAACACCGGGGAGCTGTTTTTT. The chain links TRBV27 to TRBJ2-2, with 9 nucleotides matching TRBD1. There are 16 residues in the CDR3. Germline lookup yields CDR1 MNHEY and CDR2 SMNVEV (reference sequence). Unmatched junction bases numbered 6, after V lost 6 bases and J lost 1 base.

This clonotype was seen ten or more times. This chain uses TRBV7-6 with TRBJ2-5; 16 bases are shared with TRBD2. CDR1 and CDR2 (germline): SGHVS, FNYEAQ. The CDR3 runs 17 residues. J lost 1 base, V lost 5 bases, and 4 bases had no gene match. This CDR3 is CASSVGLAGGLQETQYF. The CDR3 DNA is TGTGCCAGCAGCGTGGGACTAGCGGGGGGGCTCCAAGAGACCCAGTACTTC.

J is TRBJ1-3 and V is TRBV5-1, with 7 bases fitting TRBD1. The CDR3 extends over 16 amino acids. The germline V gene has CDR1 SGHRS and CDR2 YFSETQ. Trimming took 0 bases from V and 0 from J; bases not matched to a gene: 3. In DNA, the CDR3 is TGCGCCAGCAGCTTGGGGGGGACAGTCTCTGGAAACACCATATATTTT. As protein: CASSLGGTVSGNTIYF.

The chain carries TRBV24-1 and TRBJ2-7, with 7 bases matching TRBD2. Unmatched junction bases numbered 8, after V lost 0 bases and J lost 1 base. Germline CDR1 is KGHDR and CDR2 is SFDVKD. This CDR3 comprises 17 residues. CDR3 amino acids: CATSDLASSGASYEQYF. The CDR3 bases are TGTGCCACCAGTGATTTGGCAAGCAGCGGGGCATCCTACGAGCAGTACTTC.

The sample holds many counts of this clonotype. V and J are TRBV19 and TRBJ1-2; weak D call: TRBD1 (5 bases). Germline CDR1 and CDR2: LNHDA and SQIVND (reference sequence). This CDR3 is built from 15 residues. The V end lost 3 bases, the J end lost 8 bases, and 19 bases lay between the germline ends. CDR3: CASSISGHSNWGYTF. The DNA of the CDR3 is TGTGCCAGTAGTATCTCAGGGCACTCCAACTGGGGCTACACCTTC.

The sample holds many counts of this clonotype. The V gene is TRBV9, the J gene TRBJ1-1; tentative D call: TRBD1 (5 bases). Germline V lookup: CDR1 SGDLS, CDR2 YYNGEE. V shed 4 bases and J shed 1 base, with 14 bases lying between them. CDR3 length: 15 amino acids. The chain's CDR3 is CASSHPGTANTEAFF. Here the CDR3 DNA reads TGTGCCAGCAGCCACCCCGGGACCGCGAACACTGAAGCTTTCTTT.

V and J are TRBV2 and TRBJ2-6; D remains unclear. Germline V gene sequence: CDR1 SNHLY, CDR2 FYNNEI. The CDR3 length is 14 residues. V was shortened by 4 bases and J by 3 bases, with 7 bases between the two germline ends. The CDR3 bases are TGTGCCAGCAGTGTGAGTGGTGGGGCCAACGTCCTGACTTTC. It translates to CASSVSGGANVLTF.

The J gene is TRBJ2-7, the V gene TRBV2; TRBD1 aligns across 7 bases. The CDR3 contains 14 residues. Germline V gives CDR1 SNHLY, CDR2 FYNNEI. The CDR3 DNA is TGTGCCAGCAGGCGACAGGGTTCGGCCGGGGAGCTGTACGTC. As protein: CASRRQGSAGELYV.

At least ten counts were recorded for this clonotype. The chain joins TRBV11-1 to TRBJ2-1; TRBD2 might be the D (5 bases). V was trimmed by 0 bases and J by 0 bases, leaving 12 bases between them. Germline-derived CDR1 and CDR2 are SGHAT and FQDESV (reference sequence). The CDR3 has 17 amino acids. The CDR3 DNA reads TGTGCCAGCAGCTTAGCCGAGCGGTTAAGCTCCTACAATGAGCAGTTCTTC. This sequence encodes CASSLAERLSSYNEQFF.

There are many counts of this clonotype. The chain recombines TRBV5-6 with TRBJ2-1; D ambiguous. Germline V gives CDR1 SGHDT, CDR2 YYEEEE. The V gene lost 3 bases and the J gene lost 10 bases, with 11 bases spanning the gap. CDR3 length: 12 amino acids. CDR3 in amino acids: CASSSLSVEQFF. For the CDR3, the DNA is TGTGCCAGCAGCTCGCTGAGTGTGGAGCAGTTCTTC. Filled out from reference TRBV5-6 and TRBJ2-1, the complete variable domain reads DAGVTQSPTHLIKTRGQQVTLRCSPKSGHDTVSWYQQALGQGPQFIFQYYEEEERQRGNFPDRFSGHQFPNYSSELNVNALLLGDSALYLCASSSLSVEQFFGPGTRLTVL.

This rearrangement joins TRBV5-1 to TRBJ2-7, with D perhaps TRBD2 (6 bases). With 4 bases removed from V and 0 bases from J, the gap between germline ends came to 11 bases. The CDR3 contains 14 residues. From germline, CDR1 is SGHRS and CDR2 YFSETQ. The CDR3 here is CASSPGAGSYEQYF. Here the CDR3 DNA reads TGCGCCAGCAGCCCCGGAGCGGGCTCCTACGAGCAGTACTTC. The full variable domain, completed using reference TRBV5-1 and TRBJ2-7, is KAGVTQTPRYLIKTRGQQVTLSCSPISGHRSVSWYQQTPGQGLQFLFEYFSETQRNKGNFPGRFSGRQFSNSRSEMNVSTLELGDSALYLCASSPGAGSYEQYFGPGTRLTVT.

This chain links TRBV6-1 with TRBJ2-5, with TRBD1 matching 10 bases. V lost 3 bases, J lost 3 bases, and 7 bases stayed unmatched. CDR1 is MNHNS and CDR2 is SASEGT in the germline V gene. The CDR3 is made up of 16 amino acids. The CDR3 DNA sequence: TGTGCCAGCAGTGAGTTCGGACAGGGGGTCGAAGAGACCCAGTACTTC. It is translated as CASSEFGQGVEETQYF.

This clonotype was observed many times. CDR3 in DNA: TGTGCCAGCAGCTTAGGTGGTAGCATAAATGAGCAGTTCTTC. Translating gives CASSLGGSINEQFF. The rearrangement joins TRBV7-2 to TRBJ2-1; unclear D gene. Trimming cost V 1 base and J 7 bases, with 11 bases left between them. The CDR3 has 14 residues. The germline V gene has CDR1 SGHTA and CDR2 FQGNSA. Full variable domain (remainder filled in from reference TRBV7-2 and TRBJ2-1): GAGVSQSPSNKVTEKGKDVELRCDPISGHTALYWYRQSLGQGLEFLIYFQGNSAPDKSGLPSDRFSAERTGGSVSTLTIQRTQQEDSAVYLCASSLGGSINEQFFGPGTRLTVL.

Remarks on this clonotype: The junction departs from the called germline gene at one end, perhaps through a read error. The chain has TRBV20-1 and TRBJ2-7; 10 bases agree with TRBD2. CDR1 is DFQATT, CDR2 SNEGSKA, per germline (reference sequence). The CDR3 has 15 residues. CDR3 coding DNA: TGCAGTGCTAGAGATCTAGCGGGGGTGGCCTACGAACAGTACTTC. Amino acid sequence: CSARDLAGVAYEQYF.

V and J are TRBV7-9 and TRBJ2-3; D tentatively fits TRBD1 or TRBD2 (5 bases each). This CDR3 spans 12 amino acids. V was shortened by 4 bases and J by 3 bases, with 5 bases between the two germline ends. Germline lookup yields CDR1 SEHNR and CDR2 FQNEAQ (reference sequence). CDR3 region: CASSWGTDTQYF. The CDR3 nucleotides are TGTGCCAGCAGCTGGGGGACAGATACGCAGTATTTT.

This clonotype was counted at least ten times. The chain employs TRBV10-3 and TRBJ2-2, with unresolved D. Germline V lookup: CDR1 ENHRY, CDR2 SYGVKD. CDR3 size: 17 residues. V lost 3 bases, J lost 2 bases, and 16 bases lay in between. CDR3 sequence: CAISEARVQSNTGELFF. In DNA form, the CDR3 reads TGTGCCATCAGTGAAGCTCGAGTCCAGAGCAACACCGGGGAGCTGTTTTTT.

The chain uses TRBV20-1 and TRBJ1-2, with TRBD1 matching over 7 bases. CDR3 size: 15 residues. V lost 4 bases and J lost 5; bases outside the gene matches: 13. CDR1 DFQATT and CDR2 SNEGSKA come from the germline V gene (reference sequence). CDR3 sequence reads: CSANPHFGTAYGYTF. The CDR3 DNA sequence: TGCAGTGCTAATCCCCATTTCGGGACAGCGTATGGCTACACCTTC.

V and J are TRBV9 and TRBJ1-1; D call uncertain. Trimming took 0 bases from V and 3 from J, leaving 6 bases between them. In germline, CDR1 is SGDLS, CDR2 YYNGEE. The CDR3 is 13 amino acids. The DNA for the CDR3 is TGTGCCAGCAGCGTAGTCGCGTACACTGAAGCTTTCTTT. Amino acid sequence: CASSVVAYTEAFF.

The chain joins TRBV10-3 to TRBJ1-2, with TRBD1 as a possible D gene (6 bases). The CDR3 sequence is 12 residues long. CDR1 and CDR2 from the germline V gene are ENHRY and SYGVKD. Trimming left V 7 bases short and J 8 bases short, with 14 bases between. The CDR3, as DNA: TGTGCCATCAAACCCGGGGGGGGCGGCTACACCTTC. Its translation is CAIKPGGGGYTF.

This clonotype came up many times. The rearrangement joins TRBV20-1 to TRBJ2-7; a possible D gene is TRBD1 (6 bases). The V gene lost 0 bases and the J gene lost 4 bases, with 16 bases spanning the gap. CDR3 length equals 15 residues. Germline-derived CDR1 and CDR2 are DFQATT and SNEGSKA (reference sequence). In DNA form, the CDR3 reads TGCAGTGCTAGAGACCTACGAAAACAGGGATACGAGCAGTACTTC. Translated: CSARDLRKQGYEQYF.

The chain joins TRBV7-9 to TRBJ1-1; 9 positions agree with TRBD1. CDR3 size: 14 residues. The trim removed 5 bases at V and 1 base at J, leaving 2 bases unmatched. In germline, CDR1 is SEHNR, CDR2 FQNEAQ (reference sequence). The CDR3 DNA is TGTGCCAGCAGCAGGGGACAGGGGAACACTGAAGCTTTCTTT. Its translation is CASSRGQGNTEAFF.